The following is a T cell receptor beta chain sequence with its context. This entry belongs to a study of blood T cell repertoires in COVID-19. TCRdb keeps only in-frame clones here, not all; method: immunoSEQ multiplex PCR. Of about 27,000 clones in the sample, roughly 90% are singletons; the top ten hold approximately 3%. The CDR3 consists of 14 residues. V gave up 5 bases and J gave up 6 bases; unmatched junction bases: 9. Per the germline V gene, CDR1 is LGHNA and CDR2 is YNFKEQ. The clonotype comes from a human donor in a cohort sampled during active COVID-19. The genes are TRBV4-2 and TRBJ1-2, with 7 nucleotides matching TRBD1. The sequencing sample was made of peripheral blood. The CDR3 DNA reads TGTGCCAGCAGCACCAGGGGGAGTAAGGATGGCTACACCTTC. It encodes CASSTRGSKDGYTF.